This TCR beta chain was documented in a study of glioma-infiltrating T cells. Regarding the study as a whole: Very few CDR3 sequences were shared between tissue and blood. Above-expected tissue-blood divergence occurred in all gliomas, most in low-grade ones.

In its sample, this clonotype was seen many times. Its target is not known. The V and J ends lost 0 bases and 3 bases respectively, with 11 bases between them. CDR1 LGHNA and CDR2 YNFKEQ come from the germline V gene. The CDR3 is 15 residues long. TCR alpha and beta CDR3 regions were amplified from RNA using iRepertoire nested multiplex PCR. Tissue mRNA or PBMC total RNA, roughly 100-400 ng, went into one-step reverse transcription and amplification. TCRdb reprocessed the multiplex PCR reads with MiXCR, giving one entry per CDR3 protein. The data show fewer than 90,000 distinct CDR3 sequences, with less than 30% seen just once and under 8.5% held by the top ten.

The specimen sequenced was glioma tissue, nonneoplastic brain tissue, or PBMCs (not recorded which). This TCR was sampled from a human donor with low-grade glioma or glioblastoma, undergoing nonglioma brain surgery, or in good health (not recorded which). This chain joins TRBV4-2 and TRBJ1-2; D not certain. The CDR3 is CASSQDMAADYGYTF. The CDR3 DNA sequence: TGTGCCAGCAGCCAAGATATGGCGGCAGACTATGGCTACACCTTC.